The table lists the clone carrying this TCR beta chain with a count of one. Its cognate antigen is unknown. Original processing notes: Owing to the provision of junction-only sequences devoid of quality scores by immunoSEQ, filtering differed. Here immunoSEQ multiplex PCR was the method, and the copy in TCRdb shows in-frame clones only, minus some. V and J calls and clone size are given by that table; D and trimming were obtained from the DNA. The repertoire has approximately 940,000 clones, approximately 76% of them found once; the top ten carry over 1.3%. The sample comes from a study of shared clonotypes between healthy human individuals. CDR3 length: 15 residues. Germline loops: CDR1 SNHLY, CDR2 FYNNEI. V lost 5 bases and J 4 bases, leaving 14 bases between the germline ends. Study results and caveats: Sequencing depth was expected to affect clonotype sharing among donors.

Sequencing was performed on memory CD4+ T cells sorted from blood. Subset in this sample: CD45RA-negative fraction. The source of this sequence is a man younger than 30 in good health. The chain links TRBV2 to TRBJ2-2, with D tentatively TRBD2 (5 bases). The CDR3 region has the DNA TGTGCCAGCAGTCCTAGCCCTAGACTCACCGGGGAGCTGTTTTTT. It translates to CASSPSPRLTGELFF.